These 32 T cell receptor beta chains originate from one sample sequenced in a study of breast tumors, draining lymph nodes, adjacent tissues. Via MiXCR, TCRdb re-called the multiplex PCR reads, giving one row per CDR3 protein. The sample lists fewer than 200,000 distinct CDR3 sequences, roughly a third occurring once. Axillary draining lymph nodes of breast cancer patients supplied the node samples. Sample: axillary lymph node tissue. These receptor sequences come from a female donor with breast cancer. Some clones in this sample may be carry-over from other donors' samples.

This clonotype was recorded at least ten times. The J gene is TRBJ2-2, the V gene TRBV12-3 or TRBV12-4; D not certain. The V end lost 6 bases, the J end lost 1 base, and 12 bases lay between the germline ends. This CDR3 spans 15 amino acids. Written as DNA, the CDR3 is TGTGCCAGCAGCCGTACCGCCCGGAACACCGGGGAGCTGTTTTTT. Translating gives CASSRTARNTGELFF.

This clonotype was seen many times. V is TRBV7-8 and J is TRBJ1-2, with a tentative D call TRBD1 (5 bases). This CDR3 is 16 amino acids long. Germline CDR1 and CDR2: SGHVS and FQNEAQ. Trimming left V 1 base short and J 2 bases short, with 14 bases between. DNA of the CDR3: TGTGCCAGCAGCTTAGAGGGGCTGGGATCCAACTATGGCTACACCTTC. Protein: CASSLEGLGSNYGYTF.

Points on this clonotype: A read error may explain this, as a much larger clone is one base away. The rearrangement joins TRBV6-1 to TRBJ2-3; D is tentatively TRBD1 or TRBD2 (5 bases each). Trimming shortened V by 5 bases and J by 8 bases, and 20 bases separated the two germline ends. CDR3 length: 15 residues. The V gene's germline CDR1 is MNHNS and CDR2 SASEGT. The DNA for the CDR3 is TGTGCCAGCAGTCCCTCGTGGGGGAGCGCAGGTACGCAGTATTTT. It specifies CASSPSWGSAGTQYF.

This rearrangement joins TRBV6-2 or TRBV6-3 to TRBJ2-5; no reliable D call. This CDR3 contains 15 residues. From germline, CDR1 is MNHEY and CDR2 SVGEGT. V lost 5 bases and J lost 0, with 13 bases in between. The CDR3 DNA reads TGTGCCAGCAGTCCCCCCTCTCGGTACCAAGAGACCCAGTACTTC. Translating gives CASSPPSRYQETQYF.

This chain joins TRBV7-2 and TRBJ1-5; D is possibly TRBD1 (5 bases). The germline CDR1 and CDR2 sequences are SGHTA and FQGNSA. CDR3 size: 15 residues. V was clipped by 1 base and J by 7 bases, with 14 bases between them. In DNA form, the CDR3 reads TGTGCCAGCAGCTTAGGGGCGTGGGGGGTGCAGCCCCAGCATTTT. The encoded protein is CASSLGAWGVQPQHF.

The chain carries TRBV5-6 and TRBJ2-2; tentative D call: TRBD2 (5 bases). The CDR3 is 14 residues long. CDR1 SGHDT and CDR2 YYEEEE come from the germline V gene. Between the trimmed V and J ends, which lost 4 bases and 4 bases, there was a span of 11 bases. The CDR3 DNA sequence: TGTGCCAGCAGCGCAGGACTGACCACCGGGGAGCTGTTTTTT. Amino acids: CASSAGLTTGELFF.

This clonotype was observed many times. V is TRBV2 and J is TRBJ2-5; no firm D call. V was clipped by 6 bases and J by 4 bases, with 15 bases between them. This CDR3 comprises 14 residues. The germline V gene has CDR1 SNHLY and CDR2 FYNNEI. CDR3 sequence: CASSTARARETQYF. CDR3 DNA sequence: TGTGCCAGCAGCACGGCAAGGGCACGAGAGACCCAGTACTTC.

Ten or more counts support this clonotype. V and J are TRBV5-1 and TRBJ2-6, with D possibly matching TRBD2 (6 bases). The germline V and J ends were trimmed by 4 bases and 0 bases, with 17 bases remaining between them. This CDR3 region has 18 residues. Germline loops: CDR1 SGHRS, CDR2 YFSETQ. The CDR3: CASSPRAGPASGANVLTF. The CDR3 DNA reads as TGCGCCAGCAGCCCCCGAGCGGGCCCAGCCTCTGGGGCCAACGTCCTGACTTTC.

Ten or more counts support this clonotype. V and J are TRBV27 and TRBJ1-2; D call uncertain. Germline CDR1 is MNHEY and CDR2 is SMNVEV (reference sequence). This CDR3 has 15 amino acids. V gave up 6 bases and J gave up 1 base, with 15 bases separating them. This chain's CDR3 is CASRTMGSGNYGYTF. The CDR3 nucleotides read TGTGCCAGCAGAACTATGGGTTCGGGTAACTATGGCTACACCTTC.

Of note for this clonotype: The missing conserved phenylalanine or tryptophan at the end of this CDR3 makes a read error likely. The V and J genes are TRBV7-8 and TRBJ2-3; D might be TRBD1 (6 bases). The CDR3 covers 15 residues. CDR1 is SGHVS and CDR2 is FQNEAQ in the germline V gene. DNA for the CDR3: TGTGCCAGCAGCTTAGTCAGGGGCAGCACAGATGCGCAGTATTCT. Translation: CASSLVRGSTDAQYS.

CDR3: CSARSRDRGQGYTF. CDR3 sequence (DNA): TGCAGTGCTAGATCCCGGGACAGGGGGCAAGGCTACACCTTC. J is TRBJ1-2 and V is TRBV20-1, with 12 positions matching TRBD1. The germline CDR1 and CDR2 sequences are DFQATT and SNEGSKA (reference sequence). There are 14 residues in the CDR3. V lost 2 bases, J lost 8 bases, and 6 bases stayed unmatched.

This clonotype was seen ten or more times. The junction departs from germline at one end; a sequencing error may be responsible. The V call is TRBV19, the J call TRBJ2-1; D gene uncertain. CDR3 length: 16 residues. In germline, CDR1 is LNHDA, CDR2 SQIVND (reference sequence). Here the CDR3 DNA reads TGTGCCAGTAGTATAGTAGGAAGTTTATCCTACGATGAGCAGTTCTTC. It yields the protein CASSIVGSLSYDEQFF.

This clonotype was seen many times. The rearrangement links TRBV9 to TRBJ2-5; 8 bases align to TRBD2. The CDR3 is made up of 15 amino acids. The junction had 6 bases not matched to a gene; V was cut back by 0 bases and J by 5 bases. Germline assignment: CDR1 SGDLS and CDR2 YYNGEE. In DNA form, the CDR3 reads TGTGCCAGCAGCGTAGCGGGGGGGCTAGGGGAGACCCAGTACTTC. It yields the protein CASSVAGGLGETQYF.

To note about this clonotype: Being one base from a much bigger clone, this may be a read error. V and J are TRBV12-3 or TRBV12-4 and TRBJ2-3; a weak D match, TRBD2 (5 bases). V lost 6 bases and J lost 2, with 12 bases in between. The CDR3 runs to 14 residues. CDR3 residues: CASRTGLATDTQYF. DNA for the CDR3: TGTGCCAGCAGGACCGGACTGGCCACAGATACGCAGTATTTT.

About this clonotype: As the CDR3 is not closed by the conserved phenylalanine or tryptophan, this likely results from a read error. The genes are TRBV11-2 and TRBJ1-4; 7 nucleotides line up with TRBD1. Per the germline V gene, CDR1 is SGHAT and CDR2 is FQNNGV. V trimming: 1 base; J trimming: 5 bases; junction bases outside the gene matches: 7. This CDR3 is built from 16 residues. The CDR3 is CASSLAPGQKNEKLFL. CDR3 sequence (DNA): TGTGCCAGCAGCTTAGCTCCGGGACAGAAGAATGAAAAACTGTTTCTT.

At least ten counts were recorded for this clonotype. J is TRBJ2-1 and V is TRBV10-3; a possible D gene is TRBD1 (6 bases). Trimming cost V 4 bases and J 8 bases, with 9 bases left between them. There are 12 residues in the CDR3. Germline V gives CDR1 ENHRY, CDR2 SYGVKD. In DNA form, the CDR3 reads TGTGCCATCAGTGGGGGGCTCGATGAGCAGTTCTTC. Its translation: CAISGGLDEQFF.

This clonotype showed up just a few times. This clone may be a read error of a much larger clone one base away. The chain recombines TRBV7-2 with TRBJ2-7; tentatively, D is TRBD1 or TRBD2 (7 bases each). The germline gives CDR1 SGHTA, CDR2 FQGNSA. The CDR3 runs to 14 residues. With 5 bases removed from V and 4 bases from J, the gap between germline ends came to 15 bases. Here the CDR3 reads CASSPQGGCYEQYF. The CDR3 DNA is TGTGCCAGCAGCCCCCAGGGGGGGTGTTACGAGCAGTACTTC.

The rearrangement uses TRBV11-2 and TRBJ2-6, with D perhaps TRBD1 (5 bases). V shed 3 bases and J shed 6 bases, with 12 bases lying between them. Germline assignment: CDR1 SGHAT and CDR2 FQNNGV. The CDR3 is 15 amino acids. CDR3: CASSLEQGTANVLTF. CDR3 DNA: TGTGCCAGCAGCTTGGAGCAGGGTACGGCCAACGTCCTGACTTTC.

This clonotype has ten or more counts. The V and J genes are TRBV6-5 and TRBJ2-7, with 9 bases matching TRBD2. Germline CDR1 is MNHEY and CDR2 is SVGAGI. With 5 bases clipped from V and 4 bases from J, the junction kept 9 bases outside the gene matches. The length of the CDR3 is 15 residues. This CDR3 is CASSPRWLAGYEQYF. For the CDR3, the DNA is TGTGCCAGCAGTCCACGGTGGCTAGCGGGATACGAGCAGTACTTC.

This clonotype was recorded once. This chain links TRBV20-1 with TRBJ2-7; D uncertain. The germline V gene has CDR1 DFQATT and CDR2 SNEGSKA (reference sequence). The CDR3 runs 13 residues. V was shortened by 5 bases and J by 2 bases, with 13 bases between the two germline ends. The CDR3 spells CSAGSPTTYEQYF. The CDR3 nucleotides are TGCAGTGCTGGTAGTCCGACAACCTACGAGCAGTACTTC.

A note on this clonotype: This is likely a read error, given that the CDR3 carries no conserved phenylalanine or tryptophan at its end. No DNA is shown, since the ends of the CDR3 on it are uncertain; the CDR3 is the one TCRdb lists. V usage is TRBV2 and J usage is TRBJ2-7; TRBD1 is taken as the D call from the table, unchecked against the DNA. Germline V gives CDR1 SNHLY, CDR2 FYNNEI. The CDR3 region is 14 residues in length, termini included. The chain's CDR3 is CASSTGQGSYEQYL.

With respect to this clonotype: This may arise from a read error, as a much more abundant clone is one base away. The conserved phenylalanine or tryptophan is not found at the CDR3 terminus, so this likely reflects a read error. The chain has TRBV5-4 and TRBJ2-1; no definite D call. Trimming shortened V by 0 bases and J by 0 bases, and 7 bases separated the two germline ends. Germline CDR1 reads SGHNT; CDR2 reads YYREEE (reference sequence). This CDR3 comprises 15 residues. The CDR3 here is CASSLGDPSYNEQFV. The CDR3, as DNA: TGTGCCAGCAGCTTGGGAGACCCCTCCTACAATGAGCAGTTCGTC.

The sample holds many counts of this clonotype. The chain employs TRBV6-6 and TRBJ2-2; D is tentatively TRBD1 or TRBD2 (5 bases each). Germline CDR1 reads MNHNY; CDR2 reads SVGAGI (reference sequence). V lost 8 bases to trimming and J lost 1 base, with 23 bases between them. The CDR3 is made up of 18 amino acids. The CDR3 nucleotides read TGTGCCAGCTTCGGGGCCCCCTCTTGGCCGAGGAACACCGGGGAGCTGTTTTTT. Residues: CASFGAPSWPRNTGELFF.

A remark on this clonotype: This sequence may be a read error, since a much larger clone differs from it by one base. The chain recombines TRBV27 with TRBJ2-7, with a possible D match to TRBD2 (6 bases). Trimming removed 8 bases from V and 5 bases from J, with 16 bases in between. CDR1 is MNHEY, CDR2 SMNVEV, per germline (reference sequence). The CDR3 loop spans 13 amino acids. The DNA of the CDR3 is TGTGCCAGCCGGATGGCAGGGAGGCACGAGCAGTACTTC. It translates to CASRMAGRHEQYF.

This clonotype was counted ten times or more. J is TRBJ1-4 and V is TRBV4-1, with 9 bases identical to TRBD1. CDR3 size: 15 residues. Germline V gives CDR1 MGHRA, CDR2 YSYEKL. J gave up 6 bases and V 4 bases, and 6 bases lay outside the gene matches. CDR3 DNA sequence: TGCGCCAGCAGCCCTGGGGACAGGGTTTATGAAAAACTGTTTTTT. This encodes CASSPGDRVYEKLFF.

At least ten counts were recorded for this clonotype. The chain links TRBV27 to TRBJ1-2; unclear D gene. This CDR3 spans 16 amino acids. CDR1 and CDR2 from the germline V gene are MNHEY and SMNVEV (reference sequence). Trimming shortened V by 5 bases and J by 7 bases, and 23 bases separated the two germline ends. As DNA, the CDR3 is TGTGCCAGCAGTGCGCGGTGGAGCGGGCGTGAAGCTGGCTACACCTTC. Translation: CASSARWSGREAGYTF.

The genes are TRBV28 and TRBJ1-3; 10 bases align to TRBD1. V was pared by 3 bases and J by 4 bases, with 9 bases of the junction left unmatched. The CDR3 is 17 amino acids. Germline values: CDR1 MDHEN, CDR2 SYDVKM. The CDR3 bases are TGTGCCAGCAGTTTGGGATGGGACAGGGGATTCGGAAACACCATATATTTT. It codes for CASSLGWDRGFGNTIYF.

The rearrangement uses TRBV6-5 and TRBJ2-3; TRBD1 might be the D (6 bases). Germline loops: CDR1 MNHEY, CDR2 SVGAGI. The ends were cut back, 6 bases at V and 6 bases at J, with 16 bases in the middle. This CDR3 has 14 amino acids. The DNA of the CDR3 is TGTGCCAGCAGACGACAGGCGCGGATTGATACGCAGTATTTT. Protein sequence: CASRRQARIDTQYF.

The chain has TRBV12-3 or TRBV12-4 and TRBJ2-5, with 9 bases identical to TRBD1. CDR3 length: 14 residues. V dropped 4 bases and J dropped 4; count of bases not matched to a gene: 4. As DNA, the CDR3 is TGTGCCAGCAGTTCGGGGACAGGGATAGAGACCCAGTACTTC. This encodes CASSSGTGIETQYF.

The chain joins TRBV27 to TRBJ2-3; 8 nucleotides agree with TRBD2. The CDR3 loop spans 14 amino acids. The germline V gene encodes CDR1 MNHEY and CDR2 SMNVEV (reference sequence). Trimming took 8 bases from V and 1 from J; bases not matched to a gene: 5. CDR3 loop: CASRTGGRTDTQYF. The CDR3 DNA follows: TGTGCCAGCCGAACGGGGGGGCGCACAGATACGCAGTATTTT.

This clonotype was picked up a small number of times. The genes are TRBV20-1 and TRBJ2-1, with TRBD2 matching 7 bases. Germline V lookup: CDR1 DFQATT, CDR2 SNEGSKA (reference sequence). V lost 0 bases, J lost 7 bases, and 9 bases stayed unmatched. CDR3 length: 15 amino acids. The CDR3 bases are TGCAGTGCTAGAGATCCCTCGGCGGGAGATAATGAGCAGTTCTTC. Its protein product is CSARDPSAGDNEQFF.

Many counts were recorded for this clonotype. The gene calls are TRBV12-3 or TRBV12-4 and TRBJ1-2; D unresolved. Trimming left V 3 bases short and J 0 bases short, with 11 bases between. This CDR3 region has 15 residues. The chain's CDR3 is CASSFSAAANYGYTF. CDR3 sequence (DNA): TGTGCCAGCAGTTTCTCGGCCGCAGCTAACTATGGCTACACCTTC.